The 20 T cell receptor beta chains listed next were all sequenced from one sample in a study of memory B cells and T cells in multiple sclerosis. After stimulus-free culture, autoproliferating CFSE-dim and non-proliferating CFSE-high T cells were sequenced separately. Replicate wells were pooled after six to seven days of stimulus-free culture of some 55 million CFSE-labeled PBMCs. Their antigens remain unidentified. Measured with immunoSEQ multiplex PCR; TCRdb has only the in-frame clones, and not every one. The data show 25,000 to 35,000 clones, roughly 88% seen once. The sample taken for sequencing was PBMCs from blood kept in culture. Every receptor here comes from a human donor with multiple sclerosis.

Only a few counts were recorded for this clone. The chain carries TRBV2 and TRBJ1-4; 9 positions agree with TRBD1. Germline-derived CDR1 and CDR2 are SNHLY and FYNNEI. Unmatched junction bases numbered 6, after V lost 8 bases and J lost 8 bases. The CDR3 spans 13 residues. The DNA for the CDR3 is TGTGCCAGCTGTAGGGACAGGGACGAAAAACTGTTTTTT. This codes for CASCRDRDEKLFF. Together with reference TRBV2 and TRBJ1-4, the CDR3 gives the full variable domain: EPEVTQTPSHQVTQMGQEVILRCVPISNHLYFYWYRQILGQKVEFLVSFYNNEISEKSEIFDDQFSVERPDGSNFTLKIRSTKLEDSAMYFCASCRDRDEKLFFGSGTQLSVL.

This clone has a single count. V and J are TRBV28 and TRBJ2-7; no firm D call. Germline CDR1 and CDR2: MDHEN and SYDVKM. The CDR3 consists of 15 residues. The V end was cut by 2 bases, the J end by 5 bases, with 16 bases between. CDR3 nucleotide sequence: TGTGCCAGCAGTTTAGAACAGAGACTCAGGAACGAGCAGTACTTC. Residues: CASSLEQRLRNEQYF.

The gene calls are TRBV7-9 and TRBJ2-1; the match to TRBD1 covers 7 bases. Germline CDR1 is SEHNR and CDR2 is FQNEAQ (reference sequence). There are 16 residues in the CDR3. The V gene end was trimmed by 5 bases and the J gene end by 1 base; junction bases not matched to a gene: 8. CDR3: CASSQKSRGSYNEQFF. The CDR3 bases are TGTGCCAGCAGCCAAAAAAGCAGGGGGTCCTACAATGAGCAGTTCTTC.

The CDR3 DNA reads TGCGCCAGCAGCCACCACCCGGGACAGGGGAGGGAAGAGACCCAGTACTTC. Protein product: CASSHHPGQGREETQYF. V is TRBV5-1 and J is TRBJ2-5; 10 nucleotides match TRBD1. Germline values: CDR1 SGHRS, CDR2 YFSETQ. This CDR3 has 17 amino acids. V shed 4 bases and J 3 bases; nucleotides not matched to a gene: 12.

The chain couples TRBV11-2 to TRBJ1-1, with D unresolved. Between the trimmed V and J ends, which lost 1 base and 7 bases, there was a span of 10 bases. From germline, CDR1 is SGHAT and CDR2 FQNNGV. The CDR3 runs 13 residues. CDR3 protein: CASSLGTISEAFF. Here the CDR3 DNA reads TGTGCCAGCAGCTTAGGGACGATAAGTGAAGCTTTCTTT.

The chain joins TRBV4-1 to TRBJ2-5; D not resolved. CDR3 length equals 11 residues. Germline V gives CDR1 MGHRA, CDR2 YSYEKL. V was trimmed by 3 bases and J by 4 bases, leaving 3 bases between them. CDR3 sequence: CASSQLETQYF. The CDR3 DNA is TGCGCCAGCAGCCAGCTAGAGACCCAGTACTTC.

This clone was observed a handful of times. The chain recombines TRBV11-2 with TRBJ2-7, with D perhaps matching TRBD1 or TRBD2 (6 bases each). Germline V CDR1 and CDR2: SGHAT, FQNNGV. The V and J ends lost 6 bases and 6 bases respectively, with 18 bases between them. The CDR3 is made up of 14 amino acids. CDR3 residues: CASRELRKGGEQYF. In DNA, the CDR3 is TGTGCCAGCAGGGAACTTCGGAAGGGGGGCGAGCAGTACTTC.

CDR3 in amino acids: CASSFIAGGSTDTQYF. In DNA form, the CDR3 reads TGTGCCAGCAGCTTCATAGCGGGGGGTTCCACAGATACGCAGTATTTT. This chain uses TRBV5-5 with TRBJ2-3, with 10 bases that match TRBD2. Unmatched junction bases numbered 5, after V lost 2 bases and J lost 2 bases. The CDR3 contains 16 residues. CDR1 is SGHKS and CDR2 is YYEKEE in the germline V gene (reference sequence). Looking up the rest from reference TRBV5-5 and TRBJ2-3 gives the full variable domain: DAGVTQSPTHLIKTRGQQVTLRCSPISGHKSVSWYQQVLGQGPQFIFQYYEKEERGRGNFPDRFSARQFPNYSSELNVNALLLGDSALYLCASSFIAGGSTDTQYFGPGTRLTVL.

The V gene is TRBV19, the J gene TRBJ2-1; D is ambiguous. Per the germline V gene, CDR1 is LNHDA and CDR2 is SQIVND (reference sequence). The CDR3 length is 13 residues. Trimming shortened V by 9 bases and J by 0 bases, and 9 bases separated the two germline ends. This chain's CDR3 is CASSFGSYNEQFF. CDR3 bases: TGTGCCAGCTCCTTCGGCTCCTACAATGAGCAGTTCTTC.

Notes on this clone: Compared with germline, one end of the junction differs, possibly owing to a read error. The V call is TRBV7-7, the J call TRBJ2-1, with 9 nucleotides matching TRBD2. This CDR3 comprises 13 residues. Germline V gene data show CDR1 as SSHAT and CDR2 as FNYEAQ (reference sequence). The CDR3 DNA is TGTGCTAGCAGCTCCCGACTAGCGGATGAGCAGTTCTTC. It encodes CASSSRLADEQFF.

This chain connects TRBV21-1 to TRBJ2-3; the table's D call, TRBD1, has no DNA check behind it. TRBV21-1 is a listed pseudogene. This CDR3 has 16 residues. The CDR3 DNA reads TGTGCCAGCAGCATCCGGACAGGGGATAGCACAGATACGCAGTATTTT. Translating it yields CASSIRTGDSTDTQYF.

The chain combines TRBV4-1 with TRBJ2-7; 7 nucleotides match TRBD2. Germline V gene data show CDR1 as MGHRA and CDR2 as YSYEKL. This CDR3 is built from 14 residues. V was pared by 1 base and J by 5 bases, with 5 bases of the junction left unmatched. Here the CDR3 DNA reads TGCGCCAGCAGCCAAGTGGGAGGGAGCAACGAGCAGTACTTC. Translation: CASSQVGGSNEQYF.

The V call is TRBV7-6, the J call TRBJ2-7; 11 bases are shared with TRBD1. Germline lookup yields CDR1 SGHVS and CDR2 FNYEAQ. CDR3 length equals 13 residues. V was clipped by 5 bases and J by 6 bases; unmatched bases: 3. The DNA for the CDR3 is TGTGCCAGCAGCGGGGACAGGGGGGGCGAGCAGTACTTC. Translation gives CASSGDRGGEQYF.

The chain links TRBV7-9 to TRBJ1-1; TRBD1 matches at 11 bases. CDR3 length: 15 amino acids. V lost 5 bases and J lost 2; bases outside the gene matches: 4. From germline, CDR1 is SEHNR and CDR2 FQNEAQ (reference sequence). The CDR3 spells CASSVGTGGNTEAFF. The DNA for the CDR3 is TGTGCCAGCAGCGTGGGGACAGGGGGAAACACTGAAGCTTTCTTT. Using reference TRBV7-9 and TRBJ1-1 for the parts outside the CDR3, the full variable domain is DTGVSQNPRHKITKRGQNVTFRCDPISEHNRLYWYRQTLGQGPEFLTYFQNEAQLEKSRLLSDRFSAERPKGSFSTLEIQRTEQGDSAMYLCASSVGTGGNTEAFFGQGTRLTVV.

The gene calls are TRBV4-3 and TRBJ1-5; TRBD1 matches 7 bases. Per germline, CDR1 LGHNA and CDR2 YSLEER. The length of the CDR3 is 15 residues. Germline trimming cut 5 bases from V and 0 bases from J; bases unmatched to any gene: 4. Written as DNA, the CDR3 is TGCGCCAGCAGCTCCAGACAGGGTAGCAATCAGCCCCAGCATTTT. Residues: CASSSRQGSNQPQHF.

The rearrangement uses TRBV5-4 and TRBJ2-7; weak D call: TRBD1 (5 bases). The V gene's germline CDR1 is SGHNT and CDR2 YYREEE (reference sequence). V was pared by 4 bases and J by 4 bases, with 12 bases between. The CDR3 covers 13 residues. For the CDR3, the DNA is TGTGCCAGCAGCCAAGAGCAGGGATACGAGCAGTACTTC. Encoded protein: CASSQEQGYEQYF.

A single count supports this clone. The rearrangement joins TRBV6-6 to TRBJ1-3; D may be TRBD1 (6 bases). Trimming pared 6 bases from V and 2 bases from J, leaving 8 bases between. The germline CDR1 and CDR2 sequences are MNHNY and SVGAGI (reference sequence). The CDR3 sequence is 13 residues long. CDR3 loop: CASRGGAGNTIYF. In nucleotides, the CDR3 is TGTGCCAGCAGGGGGGGCGCTGGAAACACCATATATTTT.

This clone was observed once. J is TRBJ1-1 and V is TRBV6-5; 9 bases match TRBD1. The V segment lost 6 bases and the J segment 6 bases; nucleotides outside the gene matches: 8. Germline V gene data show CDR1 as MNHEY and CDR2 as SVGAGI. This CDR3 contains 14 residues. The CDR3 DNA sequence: TGTGCCAGCAGGTTCGGGACAGGGCGCGCTGAAGCTTTCTTT. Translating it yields CASRFGTGRAEAFF.

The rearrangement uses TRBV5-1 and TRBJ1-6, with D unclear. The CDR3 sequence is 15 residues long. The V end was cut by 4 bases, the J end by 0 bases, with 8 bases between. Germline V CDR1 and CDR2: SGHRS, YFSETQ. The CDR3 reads CASSQSLSYNSPLHF. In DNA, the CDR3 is TGCGCCAGCAGCCAGTCACTCTCCTATAATTCACCCCTCCACTTT.

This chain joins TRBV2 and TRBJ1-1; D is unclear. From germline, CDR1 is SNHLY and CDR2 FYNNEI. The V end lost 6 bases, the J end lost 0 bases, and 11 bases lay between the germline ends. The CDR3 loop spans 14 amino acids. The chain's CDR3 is CASSVGRLNTEAFF. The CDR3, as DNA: TGTGCCAGCAGCGTAGGTCGACTGAACACTGAAGCTTTCTTT.